The present entry profiles one TCR beta chain with its context. What it binds is not known. At one of its ends the junction is not consistent with the germline gene, which may arise from a read error. The V gene's germline CDR1 is SGDLS and CDR2 YYNGEE. CDR3 length equals 13 residues. TCRdb re-analysed the RACE reads in MiXCR, keeping a single row per CDR3 protein. This sample has around 180,000 distinct CDR3 sequences, with about 31% found just once. This specimen comes from a study of human T cells and chemical hapten exposure. On the study more broadly: DPC (0.01%) was patch tested on the upper back and read at 6 days. Alopecia areata, totalis or universalis was found in mostly female patients.

As for time point: pre-sensitization, week 0. Treatment of the sample: therapeutic diphenylcyclopropenone sensitization with weekly scalp DPC. Researchers sampled blood before each patch test went on. Points from the study as a whole: All donors were alopecia patients, so their immunity may differ from that of healthy people.

This chain links TRBV9 with TRBJ1-1, with D possibly matching TRBD1 (5 bases). This sequence originates from a woman aged 25 to 39 with alopecia areata. Some clones in this sample may be carry-over from other donors' samples. The sequencing used whole blood, collected in connection with sensitization to the hapten diphenylcyclopropenone (DPC). This CDR3 reads CASSADTNSEAFF. CDR3 sequence (DNA): TGTGCCAGCAGCGCGGACACGAACTCTGAAGCTTTCTTT.